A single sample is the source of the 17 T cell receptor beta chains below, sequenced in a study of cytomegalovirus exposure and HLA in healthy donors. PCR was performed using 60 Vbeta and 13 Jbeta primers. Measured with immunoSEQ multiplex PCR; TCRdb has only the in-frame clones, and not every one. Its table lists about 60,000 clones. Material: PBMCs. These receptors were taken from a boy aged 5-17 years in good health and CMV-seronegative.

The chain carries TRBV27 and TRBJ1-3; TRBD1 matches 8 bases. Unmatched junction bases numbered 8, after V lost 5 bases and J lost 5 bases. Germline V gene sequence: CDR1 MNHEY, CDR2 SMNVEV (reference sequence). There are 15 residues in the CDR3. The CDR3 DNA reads TGTGCCAGCAGTACCCGACAGGGGAATCGAAACACCATATATTTT. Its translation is CASSTRQGNRNTIYF.

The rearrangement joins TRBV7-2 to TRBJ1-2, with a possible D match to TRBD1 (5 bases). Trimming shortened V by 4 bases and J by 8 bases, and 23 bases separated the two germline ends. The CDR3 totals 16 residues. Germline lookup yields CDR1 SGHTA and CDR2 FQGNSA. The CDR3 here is CASSSPPGGASDGYTF. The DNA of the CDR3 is TGTGCCAGCAGCTCCCCCCCGGGAGGGGCAAGTGACGGCTACACCTTC.

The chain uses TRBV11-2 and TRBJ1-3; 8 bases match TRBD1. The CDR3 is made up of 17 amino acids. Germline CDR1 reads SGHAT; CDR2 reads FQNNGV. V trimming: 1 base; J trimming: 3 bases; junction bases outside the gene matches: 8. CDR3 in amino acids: CASSLVGQGRGGNTIYF. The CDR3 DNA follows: TGTGCCAGCAGCTTAGTCGGACAGGGACGTGGTGGAAACACCATATATTTT. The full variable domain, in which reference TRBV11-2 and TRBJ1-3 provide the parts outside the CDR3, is EAGVAQSPRYKIIEKRQSVAFWCNPISGHATLYWYQQILGQGPKLLIQFQNNGVVDDSQLPKDRFSAERLKGVDSTLKIQPAKLEDSAVYLCASSLVGQGRGGNTIYFGEGSWLTVV.

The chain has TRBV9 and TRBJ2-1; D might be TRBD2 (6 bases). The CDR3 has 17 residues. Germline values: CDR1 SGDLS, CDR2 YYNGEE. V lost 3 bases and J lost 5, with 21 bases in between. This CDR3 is CASSARSRTTIDNEQFF. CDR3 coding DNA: TGTGCCAGCAGCGCGCGATCTCGGACTACCATCGACAATGAGCAGTTCTTC.

CDR3 sequence reads: CASSGGTPDGYTF. The CDR3 DNA reads as TGCGCCAGCAGCGGAGGGACGCCGGACGGCTACACCTTC. The chain is built from TRBV5-1 and TRBJ1-2; weak D call: TRBD1 (5 bases). The CDR3 extends over 13 amino acids. With 4 bases removed from V and 8 bases from J, the gap between germline ends came to 15 bases. Germline values: CDR1 SGHRS, CDR2 YFSETQ.

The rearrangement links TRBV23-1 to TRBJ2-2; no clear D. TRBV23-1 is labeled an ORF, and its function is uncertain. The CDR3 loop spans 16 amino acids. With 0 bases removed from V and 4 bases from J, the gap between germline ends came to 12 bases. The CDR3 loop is CASSQSGPTATGELFF. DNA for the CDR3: TGCGCCAGCAGTCAATCCGGCCCAACAGCCACCGGGGAGCTGTTTTTT.

The CDR3 is CASWGGSPGYTF. DNA for the CDR3: TGTGCCTCGTGGGGGGGTTCGCCTGGCTACACCTTC. The chain is built from TRBV30 and TRBJ1-2; a weak D match, TRBD1 (5 bases). This CDR3 is 12 amino acids long. V dropped 7 bases and J dropped 7 bases, with 16 bases sitting between them. Germline lookup yields CDR1 GTSNPN and CDR2 SVGIG (reference sequence).

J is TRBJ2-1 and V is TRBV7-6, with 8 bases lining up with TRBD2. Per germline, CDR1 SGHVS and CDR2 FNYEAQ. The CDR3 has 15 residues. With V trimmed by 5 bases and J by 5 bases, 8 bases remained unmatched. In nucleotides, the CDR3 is TGTGCCAGCAGCGGCCTCTCGGGGGGGAACAATGAGCAGTTCTTC. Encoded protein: CASSGLSGGNNEQFF.

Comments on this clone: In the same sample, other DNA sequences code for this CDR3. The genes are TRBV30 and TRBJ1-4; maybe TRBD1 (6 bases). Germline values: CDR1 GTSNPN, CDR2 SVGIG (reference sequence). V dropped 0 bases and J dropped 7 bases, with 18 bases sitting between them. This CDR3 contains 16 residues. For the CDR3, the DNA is TGTGCCTGGAGTGTATGGGGATCTCCACAGGGTGAAAAACTGTTTTTT. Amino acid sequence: CAWSVWGSPQGEKLFF.

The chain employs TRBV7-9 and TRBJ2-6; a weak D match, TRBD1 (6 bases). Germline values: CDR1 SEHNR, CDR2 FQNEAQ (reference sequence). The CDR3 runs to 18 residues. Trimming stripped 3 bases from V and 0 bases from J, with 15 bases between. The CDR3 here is CASSFRTAVHSGANVLTF. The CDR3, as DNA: TGTGCCAGCAGCTTCCGGACAGCCGTGCACTCTGGGGCCAACGTCCTGACTTTC.

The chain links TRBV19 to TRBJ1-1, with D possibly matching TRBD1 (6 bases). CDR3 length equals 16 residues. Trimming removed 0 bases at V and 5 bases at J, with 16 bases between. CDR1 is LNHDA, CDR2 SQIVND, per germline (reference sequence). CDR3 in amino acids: CASSIDPRQVLTEAFF. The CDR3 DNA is TGTGCCAGTAGTATAGATCCCCGACAGGTTTTAACTGAAGCTTTCTTT.

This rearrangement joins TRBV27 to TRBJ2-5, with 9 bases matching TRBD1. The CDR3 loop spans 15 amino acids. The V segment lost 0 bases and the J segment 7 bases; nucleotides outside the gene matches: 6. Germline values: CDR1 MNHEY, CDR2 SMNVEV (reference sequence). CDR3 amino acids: CASSLSGTGKGTQYF. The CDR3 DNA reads TGTGCCAGCAGTTTATCGGGGACAGGGAAAGGGACCCAGTACTTC.

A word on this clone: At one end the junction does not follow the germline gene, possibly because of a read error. As DNA, the CDR3 is TGTGCCTGGAGCGGAACCGGGACTAGTGTGGACTTC. Protein sequence: CAWSGTGTSVDF. This chain uses TRBV30 with TRBJ2-4, with 8 bases lining up with TRBD2. Germline CDR1 GTSNPN, CDR2 SVGIG (reference sequence). The CDR3 contains 12 residues.

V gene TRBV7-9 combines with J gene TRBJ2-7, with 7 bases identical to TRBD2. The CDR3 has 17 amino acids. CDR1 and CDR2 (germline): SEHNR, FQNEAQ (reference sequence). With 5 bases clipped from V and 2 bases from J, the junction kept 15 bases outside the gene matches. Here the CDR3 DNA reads TGTGCCAGCAGCGGGACCTCGGGGGTAGCGGGTACCTACGAGCAGTACTTC. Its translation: CASSGTSGVAGTYEQYF.

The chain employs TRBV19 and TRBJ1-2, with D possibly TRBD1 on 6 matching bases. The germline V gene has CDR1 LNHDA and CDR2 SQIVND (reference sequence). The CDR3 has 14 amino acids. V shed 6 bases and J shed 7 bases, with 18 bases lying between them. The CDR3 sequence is CASSLGQPSGGYTF. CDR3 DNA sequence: TGTGCCAGTAGCTTAGGACAGCCTTCGGGTGGCTACACCTTC.

The DNA of the CDR3 is TGTGCCAGCAGTACCCGAAGGGGAAGGGACACTGAAGCTTTCTTT. Translation: CASSTRRGRDTEAFF. The chain links TRBV25-1 to TRBJ1-1, with D maybe TRBD1 (5 bases). Trimming cost V 5 bases and J 3 bases, with 16 bases left between them. This CDR3 contains 15 residues. Looked up from germline, CDR1 is MGHDK and CDR2 is SYGVNS. Filled out from reference TRBV25-1 and TRBJ1-1, the complete variable domain reads EADIYQTPRYLVIGTGKKITLECSQTMGHDKMYWYQQDPGMELHLIHYSYGVNSTEKGDLSSESTVSRIRTEHFPLTLESARPSHTSQYLCASSTRRGRDTEAFFGQGTRLTVV.

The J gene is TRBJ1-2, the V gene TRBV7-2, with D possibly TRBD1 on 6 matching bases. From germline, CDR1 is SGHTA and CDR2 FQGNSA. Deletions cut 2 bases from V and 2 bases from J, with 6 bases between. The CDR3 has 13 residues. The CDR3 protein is CASSLQGNYGYTF. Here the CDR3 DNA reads TGTGCCAGCAGCTTACAGGGGAACTATGGCTACACCTTC.